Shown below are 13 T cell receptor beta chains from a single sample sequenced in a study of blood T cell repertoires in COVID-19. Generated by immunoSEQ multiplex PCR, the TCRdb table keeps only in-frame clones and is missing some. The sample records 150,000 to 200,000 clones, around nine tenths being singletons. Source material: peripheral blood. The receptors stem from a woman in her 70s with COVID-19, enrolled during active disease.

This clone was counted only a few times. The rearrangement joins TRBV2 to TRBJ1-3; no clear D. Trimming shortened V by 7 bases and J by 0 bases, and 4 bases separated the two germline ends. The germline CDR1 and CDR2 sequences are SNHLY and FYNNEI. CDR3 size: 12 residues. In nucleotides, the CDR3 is TGTGCCAGCATTAACTCTGGAAACACCATATATTTT. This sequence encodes CASINSGNTIYF.

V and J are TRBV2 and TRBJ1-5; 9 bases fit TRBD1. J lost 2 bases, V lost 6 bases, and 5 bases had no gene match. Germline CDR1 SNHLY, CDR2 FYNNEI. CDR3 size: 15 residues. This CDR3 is CASRTRTGGNQPQHF. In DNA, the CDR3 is TGTGCCAGCAGAACACGGACAGGGGGCAATCAGCCCCAGCATTTT.

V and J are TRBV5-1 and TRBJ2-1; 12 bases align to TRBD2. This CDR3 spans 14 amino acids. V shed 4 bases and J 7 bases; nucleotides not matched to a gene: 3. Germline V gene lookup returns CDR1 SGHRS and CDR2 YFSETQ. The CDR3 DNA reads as TGCGCCAGCAGCGGGGGGACTAGCGGGAATGAGCAGTTCTTC. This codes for CASSGGTSGNEQFF.

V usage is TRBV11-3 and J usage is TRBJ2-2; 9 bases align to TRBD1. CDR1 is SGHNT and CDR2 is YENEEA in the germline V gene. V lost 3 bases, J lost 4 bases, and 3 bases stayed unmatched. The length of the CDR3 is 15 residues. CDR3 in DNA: TGTGCCAGCAGCTTTGGACAGGGGTCCACCGGGGAGCTGTTTTTT. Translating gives CASSFGQGSTGELFF.

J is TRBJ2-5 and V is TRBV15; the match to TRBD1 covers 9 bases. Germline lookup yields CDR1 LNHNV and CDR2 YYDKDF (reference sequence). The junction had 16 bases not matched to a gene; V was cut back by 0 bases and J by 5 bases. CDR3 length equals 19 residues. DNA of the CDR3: TGTGCCACCAGCAGAGAAGGGGGCGGGACAGGGACCTCCAGGGAGACCCAGTACTTC. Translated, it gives CATSREGGGTGTSRETQYF.

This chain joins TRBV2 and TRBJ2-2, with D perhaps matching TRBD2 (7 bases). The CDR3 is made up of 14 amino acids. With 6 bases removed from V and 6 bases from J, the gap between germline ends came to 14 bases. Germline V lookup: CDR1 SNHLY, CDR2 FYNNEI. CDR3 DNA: TGTGCCAGCAGCAACAGGGAGGGGGCCGGGGAGCTGTTTTTT. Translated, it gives CASSNREGAGELFF.

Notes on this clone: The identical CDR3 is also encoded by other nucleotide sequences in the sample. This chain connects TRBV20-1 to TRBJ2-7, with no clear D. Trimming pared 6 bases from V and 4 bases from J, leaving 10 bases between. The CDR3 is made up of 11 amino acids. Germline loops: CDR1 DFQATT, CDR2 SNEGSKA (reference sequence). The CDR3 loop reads CSARPRYEQYF. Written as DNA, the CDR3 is TGCAGTGCCAGACCCCGGTACGAGCAGTACTTC.

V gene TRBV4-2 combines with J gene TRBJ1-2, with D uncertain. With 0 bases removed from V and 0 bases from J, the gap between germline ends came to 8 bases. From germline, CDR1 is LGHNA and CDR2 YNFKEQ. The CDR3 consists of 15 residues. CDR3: CASSQDKQTNYGYTF. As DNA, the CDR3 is TGTGCCAGCAGCCAAGATAAACAGACTAACTATGGCTACACCTTC.

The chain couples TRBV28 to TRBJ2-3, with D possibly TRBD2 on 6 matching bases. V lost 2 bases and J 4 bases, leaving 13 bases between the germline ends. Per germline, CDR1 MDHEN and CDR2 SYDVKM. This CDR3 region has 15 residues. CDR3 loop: CASSLEGTGADTQYF. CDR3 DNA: TGTGCCAGCAGTTTAGAGGGGACTGGGGCAGATACGCAGTATTTT.

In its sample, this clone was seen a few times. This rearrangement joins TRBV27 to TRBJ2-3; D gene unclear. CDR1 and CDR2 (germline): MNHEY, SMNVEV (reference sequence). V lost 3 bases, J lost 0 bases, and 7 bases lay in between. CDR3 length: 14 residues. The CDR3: CASSLSSSTDTQYF. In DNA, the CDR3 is TGTGCCAGCAGTTTGTCCTCGAGCACAGATACGCAGTATTTT.

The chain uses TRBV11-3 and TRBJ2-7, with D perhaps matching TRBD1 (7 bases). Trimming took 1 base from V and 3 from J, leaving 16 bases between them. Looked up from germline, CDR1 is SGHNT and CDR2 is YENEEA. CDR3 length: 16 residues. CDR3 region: CASSLGGDSKFYEQYF. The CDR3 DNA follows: TGTGCCAGCAGCTTAGGGGGGGACAGTAAATTCTACGAGCAGTACTTC.

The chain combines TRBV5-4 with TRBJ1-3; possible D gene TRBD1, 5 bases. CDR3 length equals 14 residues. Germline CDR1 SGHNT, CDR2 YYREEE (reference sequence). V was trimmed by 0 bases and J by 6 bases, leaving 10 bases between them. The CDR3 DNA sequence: TGTGCCAGCAGCTTGGGGGCAGGGTTAAACACCATATATTTT. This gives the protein CASSLGAGLNTIYF.

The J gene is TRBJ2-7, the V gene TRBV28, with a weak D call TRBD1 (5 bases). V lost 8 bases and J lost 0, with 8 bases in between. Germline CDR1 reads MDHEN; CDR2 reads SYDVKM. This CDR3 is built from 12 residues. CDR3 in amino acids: CASGDSSYEQYF. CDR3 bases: TGTGCCAGCGGAGACAGCTCCTACGAGCAGTACTTC.